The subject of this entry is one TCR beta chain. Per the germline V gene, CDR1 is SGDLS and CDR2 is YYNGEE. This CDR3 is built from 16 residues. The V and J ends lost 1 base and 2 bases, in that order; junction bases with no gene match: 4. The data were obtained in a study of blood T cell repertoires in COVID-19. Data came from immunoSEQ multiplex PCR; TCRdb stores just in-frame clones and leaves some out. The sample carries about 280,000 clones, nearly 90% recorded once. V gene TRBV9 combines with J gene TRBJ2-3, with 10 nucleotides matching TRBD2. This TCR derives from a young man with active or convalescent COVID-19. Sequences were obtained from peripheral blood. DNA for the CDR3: TGTGCCAGCAGCGTAACTAGCGGGGCCTTCACAGATACGCAGTATTTT. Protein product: CASSVTSGAFTDTQYF.